Shown below are 20 T cell receptor beta chains from a single sample sequenced in a study of beta chain features in type 1 diabetes. Every isolated RNA sample was fully reverse transcribed, so sequencing captured expressed TCRB transcripts. Only in-frame clones appear in the TCRdb table, and some are missing; sequencing was by immunoSEQ multiplex PCR. The sample consists of a few hundred thousand clones, 9.5% to 12% of them appearing once. Sequencing used naive CD4+ T cells from blood. Source of these receptors: a woman aged 25 to 39 in good health.

This clone was seen a few times. J is TRBJ2-6 and V is TRBV7-8; perhaps TRBD1 as D (6 bases). V was pared by 5 bases and J by 0 bases, with 11 bases between. The germline gives CDR1 SGHVS, CDR2 FQNEAQ. CDR3 length equals 16 residues. CDR3: CASSARTASGANVLTF. The CDR3, as DNA: TGTGCCAGCAGCGCCCGGACAGCCTCTGGGGCCAACGTCCTGACTTTC.

This clone was counted only a few times. The J gene is TRBJ1-1, the V gene TRBV7-2; D ambiguous. The length of the CDR3 is 13 residues. V was shortened by 2 bases and J by 1 base, with 5 bases between the two germline ends. Germline V CDR1 and CDR2: SGHTA, FQGNSA. The CDR3 region is CASSLSQNTEAFF. CDR3 nucleotide sequence: TGTGCCAGCAGCTTATCACAGAACACTGAAGCTTTCTTT.

This clone has only a few counts. V gene TRBV18 combines with J gene TRBJ2-7, with D possibly matching TRBD1 (6 bases). CDR3 length equals 12 residues. Germline lookup yields CDR1 KGHSH and CDR2 LQKENI. Trimming took 5 bases from V and 7 from J, leaving 12 bases between them. The CDR3 is CASSTQGWEQYF. The CDR3 DNA reads as TGTGCCAGCTCAACCCAGGGGTGGGAGCAGTACTTC.

This clone was recorded a few times. V usage is TRBV30 and J usage is TRBJ2-1, with 14 bases identical to TRBD2. After removal of 8 bases from V and 6 bases from J, the junction contained 6 bases not matched to a gene. The CDR3 runs 14 residues. From germline, CDR1 is GTSNPN and CDR2 SVGIG (reference sequence). The CDR3 loop is CAAHGTSGGNEQFF. The CDR3 DNA follows: TGTGCCGCACACGGGACTAGCGGGGGCAATGAGCAGTTCTTC.

This chain uses TRBV16 with TRBJ2-1, with 7 bases fitting TRBD2. With 4 bases clipped from V and 4 bases from J, the junction kept 7 bases outside the gene matches. CDR1 and CDR2 (germline): KGHSY, FQNENV. The CDR3 is 15 residues long. CDR3 amino acids: CASSLRDYHYNEQFF. The DNA for the CDR3 is TGTGCCAGCAGCCTACGGGACTACCATTACAATGAGCAGTTCTTC.

The chain is built from TRBV10-3 and TRBJ2-1; D perhaps matches TRBD1 (6 bases). Germline assignment: CDR1 ENHRY and CDR2 SYGVKD. The V and J ends lost 6 bases and 4 bases respectively, with 13 bases between them. The CDR3 has 14 residues. CDR3 DNA sequence: TGTGCCATCAGCCCCGGGACAACTTACAATGAGCAGTTCTTC. Translation gives CAISPGTTYNEQFF.

The CDR3 here is CAWTRGKGYEQYF. The CDR3 coding sequence is TGTGCCTGGACCAGGGGGAAAGGTTACGAGCAGTACTTC. This chain connects TRBV30 to TRBJ2-7, with 7 nucleotides matching TRBD1. The germline V gene encodes CDR1 GTSNPN and CDR2 SVGIG (reference sequence). V trimming: 4 bases; J trimming: 4 bases; junction bases outside the gene matches: 7. This CDR3 contains 13 residues.

The CDR3 protein is CASTRGQGETQYF. The CDR3 DNA follows: TGTGCCAGCACTAGGGGACAGGGAGAGACCCAGTACTTC. This chain connects TRBV27 to TRBJ2-5; 9 bases are a match to TRBD1. Losses at the gene ends were 7 bases for V and 4 bases for J; bases not matched to a gene: 4. Germline CDR1 MNHEY, CDR2 SMNVEV (reference sequence). This CDR3 has 13 amino acids.

A few counts support this clone. V gene TRBV29-1 combines with J gene TRBJ2-5; TRBD2 aligns across 8 bases. The germline gives CDR1 SQVTM, CDR2 ANQGSEA. The CDR3 has 15 amino acids. The ends lost 5 bases at V and 1 base at J; junction bases unmatched: 9. Here the CDR3 DNA reads TGCAGCGTTATTAAGCGGGGGACCCTCCAAGAGACCCAGTACTTC. It is translated as CSVIKRGTLQETQYF.

The chain is built from TRBV7-3 and TRBJ2-3; D is unclear. V was pared by 0 bases and J by 4 bases, with 11 bases between. CDR3 length: 15 amino acids. Germline CDR1 and CDR2: SGHTA and FQGTGA. As DNA, the CDR3 is TGTGCCAGCAGCTTAACCCTCGGGTTCGCAGATACGCAGTATTTT. This codes for CASSLTLGFADTQYF.

The V call is TRBV18, the J call TRBJ2-1, with D tentatively TRBD2 (5 bases). Germline-derived CDR1 and CDR2 are KGHSH and LQKENI. The CDR3 is made up of 13 amino acids. The V and J ends lost 3 bases and 10 bases respectively, with 13 bases between them. CDR3 amino acids: CASSPILQREQFF. As DNA, the CDR3 is TGTGCCAGCTCACCTATCCTCCAGCGGGAGCAGTTCTTC.

This clone was counted only a few times. This chain uses TRBV25-1 with TRBJ1-1, with TRBD1 matching 7 bases. Germline lookup yields CDR1 MGHDK and CDR2 SYGVNS. This CDR3 contains 15 residues. Trimming took 4 bases from V and 2 from J; bases not matched to a gene: 7. The CDR3 reads CASSGMTGSNTEAFF. CDR3 in DNA: TGTGCCAGCAGTGGGATGACAGGGAGCAACACTGAAGCTTTCTTT. Using reference TRBV25-1 and TRBJ1-1 for the parts outside the CDR3, the full variable domain is EADIYQTPRYLVIGTGKKITLECSQTMGHDKMYWYQQDPGMELHLIHYSYGVNSTEKGDLSSESTVSRIRTEHFPLTLESARPSHTSQYLCASSGMTGSNTEAFFGQGTRLTVV.

The CDR3 loop reads CASSSLPAGGTDEQYF. The CDR3 nucleotides are TGTGCCAGCAGCTCCCTTCCGGCAGGGGGGACCGACGAGCAGTACTTC. The chain recombines TRBV7-9 with TRBJ2-7; weak D call: TRBD1 (7 bases). The CDR3 extends over 16 amino acids. V lost 4 bases and J lost 5, with 21 bases in between. Looked up from germline, CDR1 is SEHNR and CDR2 is FQNEAQ (reference sequence).

The CDR3 reads CASSPGAGGRRTPYEQYF. CDR3 sequence (DNA): TGTGCCAGCTCACCAGGGGCGGGAGGGCGGCGTACGCCCTACGAGCAGTACTTC. The chain links TRBV18 to TRBJ2-7; 9 bases map to TRBD2. Looked up from germline, CDR1 is KGHSH and CDR2 is LQKENI. After removal of 2 bases from V and 2 bases from J, the junction contained 13 bases not matched to a gene. CDR3 size: 18 residues.

The chain employs TRBV5-4 and TRBJ1-1; 8 nucleotides agree with TRBD1. The CDR3 runs 15 residues. Per the germline V gene, CDR1 is SGHNT and CDR2 is YYREEE (reference sequence). Germline trimming cut 3 bases from V and 4 bases from J; bases unmatched to any gene: 8. CDR3 amino acids: CASSSRQGSGTEAFF. CDR3 DNA sequence: TGTGCCAGCAGCTCTAGACAGGGGTCAGGCACTGAAGCTTTCTTT.

On this clone: Other DNA sequences of this sample code for an identical CDR3. The V and J genes are TRBV28 and TRBJ2-1, with TRBD2 matching over 8 bases. The CDR3 covers 15 residues. Germline values: CDR1 MDHEN, CDR2 SYDVKM. The ends lost 5 bases at V and 1 base at J; junction bases unmatched: 4. The CDR3 spells CASSPTSGSYNEQFF. DNA for the CDR3: TGTGCCAGCAGTCCAACTAGCGGTTCCTACAATGAGCAGTTCTTC.

Of note for this clone: Other DNA variants within this sample encode the same CDR3. The genes are TRBV29-1 and TRBJ2-5, with 7 nucleotides matching TRBD2. The CDR3 covers 12 residues. Germline values: CDR1 SQVTM, CDR2 ANQGSEA. The V and J ends lost 1 base and 5 bases, in that order; junction bases with no gene match: 1. Written as DNA, the CDR3 is TGCAGCGTTGAAGGACTAGCCGAGACCCAGTACTTC. Translated, it gives CSVEGLAETQYF.

This clone has just a few counts. J is TRBJ2-2 and V is TRBV7-3; possible D gene TRBD2, 5 bases. Trimming removed 4 bases at V and 4 bases at J, with 16 bases between. The CDR3 length is 16 residues. Germline V gene lookup returns CDR1 SGHTA and CDR2 FQGTGA. The CDR3 spells CASSSHMGRGTGELFF. The CDR3 DNA reads TGTGCCAGCAGCTCGCACATGGGCCGGGGCACCGGGGAGCTGTTTTTT.

This clone appeared a few times. The chain couples TRBV11-2 to TRBJ2-3; 9 bases are a match to TRBD2. The length of the CDR3 is 16 residues. The J segment lost 3 bases and the V segment lost 2 bases, leaving 6 bases of the junction unmatched. CDR1 and CDR2 (germline): SGHAT, FQNNGV. Here the CDR3 DNA reads TGTGCCAGCAGCTTATCAGCGGGAGGATGGACAGATACGCAGTATTTT. Its protein is CASSLSAGGWTDTQYF. Full variable domain (missing parts from reference TRBV11-2 and TRBJ2-3): EAGVAQSPRYKIIEKRQSVAFWCNPISGHATLYWYQQILGQGPKLLIQFQNNGVVDDSQLPKDRFSAERLKGVDSTLKIQPAKLEDSAVYLCASSLSAGGWTDTQYFGPGTRLTVL.

V gene TRBV11-3 combines with J gene TRBJ2-1; perhaps TRBD2 as D (6 bases). This CDR3 comprises 17 residues. Between the trimmed V and J ends, which lost 0 bases and 9 bases, there was a span of 21 bases. Per the germline V gene, CDR1 is SGHNT and CDR2 is YENEEA. The CDR3 nucleotides read TGTGCCAGCAGCTTAGATTCGGCGGGATCCCCAAGCGGTGAGCAGTTCTTC. Translation gives CASSLDSAGSPSGEQFF.